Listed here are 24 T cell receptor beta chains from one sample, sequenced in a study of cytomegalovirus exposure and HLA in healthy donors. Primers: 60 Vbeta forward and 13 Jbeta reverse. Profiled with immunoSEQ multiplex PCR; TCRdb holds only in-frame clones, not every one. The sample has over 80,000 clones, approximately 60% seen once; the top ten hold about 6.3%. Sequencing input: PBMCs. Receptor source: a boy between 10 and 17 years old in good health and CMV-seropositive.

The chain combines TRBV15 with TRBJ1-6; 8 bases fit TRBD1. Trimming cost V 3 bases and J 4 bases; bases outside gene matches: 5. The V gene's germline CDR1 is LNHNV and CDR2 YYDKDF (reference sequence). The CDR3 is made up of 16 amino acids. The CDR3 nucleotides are TGTGCCACCAGCAGCACAGGGGGGATTTATAATTCACCCCTCCACTTT. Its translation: CATSSTGGIYNSPLHF.

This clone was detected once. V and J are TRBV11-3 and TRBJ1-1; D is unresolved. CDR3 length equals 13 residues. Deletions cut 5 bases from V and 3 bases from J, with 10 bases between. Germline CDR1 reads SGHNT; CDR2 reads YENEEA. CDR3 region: CASSLEKYTEAFF. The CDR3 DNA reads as TGTGCCAGCAGCCTCGAGAAGTACACTGAAGCTTTCTTT.

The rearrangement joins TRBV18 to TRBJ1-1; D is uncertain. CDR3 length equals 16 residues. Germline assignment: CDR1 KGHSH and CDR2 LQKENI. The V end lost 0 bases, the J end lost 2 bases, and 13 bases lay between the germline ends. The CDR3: CASSPPAVGVNTEAFF. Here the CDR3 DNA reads TGTGCCAGCTCACCACCCGCGGTCGGGGTTAACACTGAAGCTTTCTTT. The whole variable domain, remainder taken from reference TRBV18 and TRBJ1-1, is NAGVMQNPRHLVRRRGQEARLRCSPMKGHSHVYWYRQLPEEGLKFMVYLQKENIIDESGMPKERFSAEFPKEGPSILRIQQVVRGDSAAYFCASSPPAVGVNTEAFFGQGTRLTVV.

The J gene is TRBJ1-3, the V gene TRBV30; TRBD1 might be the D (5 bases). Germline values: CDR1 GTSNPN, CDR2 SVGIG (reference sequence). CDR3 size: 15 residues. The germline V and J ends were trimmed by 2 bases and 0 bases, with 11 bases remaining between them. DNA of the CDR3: TGTGCCTGGAGTACCGACAGACTCTCTGGAAACACCATATATTTT. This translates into CAWSTDRLSGNTIYF. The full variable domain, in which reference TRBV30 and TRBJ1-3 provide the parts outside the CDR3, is SQTIHQWPATLVQPVGSPLSLECTVEGTSNPNLYWYRQAAGRGLQLLFYSVGIGQISSEVPQNLSASRPQDRQFILSSKKLLLSDSGFYLCAWSTDRLSGNTIYFGEGSWLTVV.

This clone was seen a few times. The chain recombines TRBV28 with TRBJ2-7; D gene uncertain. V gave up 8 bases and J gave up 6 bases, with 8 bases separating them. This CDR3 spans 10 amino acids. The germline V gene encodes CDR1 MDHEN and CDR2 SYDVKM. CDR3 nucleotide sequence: TGTGCCAGCGGGTGGAGCGAGCAGTACTTC. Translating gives CASGWSEQYF.

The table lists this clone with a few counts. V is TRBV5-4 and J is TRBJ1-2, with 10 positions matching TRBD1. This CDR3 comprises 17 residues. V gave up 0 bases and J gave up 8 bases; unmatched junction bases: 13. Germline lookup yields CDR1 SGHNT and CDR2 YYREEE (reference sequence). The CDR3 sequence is CASSLGGQGPVGLGYTF. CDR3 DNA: TGTGCCAGCAGCTTGGGGGGACAGGGGCCCGTTGGATTGGGCTACACCTTC.

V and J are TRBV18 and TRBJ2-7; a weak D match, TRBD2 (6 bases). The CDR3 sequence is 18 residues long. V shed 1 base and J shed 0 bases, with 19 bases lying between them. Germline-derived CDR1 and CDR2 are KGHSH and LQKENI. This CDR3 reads CASSPLPLAPRSSYEQYF. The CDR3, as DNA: TGTGCCAGCTCACCACTACCACTAGCCCCTAGGAGCTCCTACGAGCAGTACTTC. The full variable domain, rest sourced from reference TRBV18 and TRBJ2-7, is NAGVMQNPRHLVRRRGQEARLRCSPMKGHSHVYWYRQLPEEGLKFMVYLQKENIIDESGMPKERFSAEFPKEGPSILRIQQVVRGDSAAYFCASSPLPLAPRSSYEQYFGPGTRLTVT.

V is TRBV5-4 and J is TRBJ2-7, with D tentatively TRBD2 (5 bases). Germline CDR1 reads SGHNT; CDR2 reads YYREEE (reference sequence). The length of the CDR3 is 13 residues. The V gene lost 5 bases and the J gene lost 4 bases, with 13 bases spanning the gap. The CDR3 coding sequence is TGTGCCAGCAGAGCGGAGCTGTATTACGAGCAGTACTTC. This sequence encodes CASRAELYYEQYF.

CDR3: CASRMDSTGELFF. The CDR3 DNA is TGTGCCAGCAGAATGGACAGTACCGGGGAGCTGTTTTTT. The rearrangement joins TRBV6-5 to TRBJ2-2; a weak D match, TRBD1 (6 bases). The V and J ends lost 6 bases and 5 bases respectively, with 10 bases between them. Germline CDR1 reads MNHEY; CDR2 reads SVGAGI. The CDR3 spans 13 residues.

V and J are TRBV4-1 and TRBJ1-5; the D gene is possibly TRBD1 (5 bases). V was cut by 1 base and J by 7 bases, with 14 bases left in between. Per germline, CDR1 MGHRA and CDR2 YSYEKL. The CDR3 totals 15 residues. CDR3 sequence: CASSQVSGRVQPQHF. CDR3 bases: TGCGCCAGCAGCCAAGTATCAGGGAGGGTACAGCCCCAGCATTTT.

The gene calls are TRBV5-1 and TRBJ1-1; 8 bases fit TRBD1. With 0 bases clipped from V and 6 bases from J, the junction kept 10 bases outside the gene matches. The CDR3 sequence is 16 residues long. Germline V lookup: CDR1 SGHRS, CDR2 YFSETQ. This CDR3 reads CASSLVGGGQVAEAFF. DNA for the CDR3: TGCGCCAGCAGCTTGGTTGGGGGGGGACAGGTAGCTGAAGCTTTCTTT.

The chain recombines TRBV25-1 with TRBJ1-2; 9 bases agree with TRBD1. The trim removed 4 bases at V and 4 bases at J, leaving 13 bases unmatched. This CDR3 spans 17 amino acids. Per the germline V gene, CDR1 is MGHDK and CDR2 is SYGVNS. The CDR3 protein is CASSAGTGQIPPYGYTF. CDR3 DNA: TGTGCCAGCAGTGCAGGGACAGGGCAGATCCCACCCTATGGCTACACCTTC.

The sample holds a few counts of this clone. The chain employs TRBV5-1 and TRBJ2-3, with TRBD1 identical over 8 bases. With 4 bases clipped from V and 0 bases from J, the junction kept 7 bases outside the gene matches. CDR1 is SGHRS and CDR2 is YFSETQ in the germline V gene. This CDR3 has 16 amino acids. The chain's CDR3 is CASSQVGTGSTDTQYF. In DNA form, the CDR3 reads TGCGCCAGCAGCCAAGTCGGGACAGGCAGCACAGATACGCAGTATTTT. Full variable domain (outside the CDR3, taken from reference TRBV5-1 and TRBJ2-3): KAGVTQTPRYLIKTRGQQVTLSCSPISGHRSVSWYQQTPGQGLQFLFEYFSETQRNKGNFPGRFSGRQFSNSRSEMNVSTLELGDSALYLCASSQVGTGSTDTQYFGPGTRLTVL.

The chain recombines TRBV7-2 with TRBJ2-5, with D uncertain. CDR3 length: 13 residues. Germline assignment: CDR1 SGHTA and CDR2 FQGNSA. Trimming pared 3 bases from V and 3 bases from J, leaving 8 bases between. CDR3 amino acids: CASSFHREETQYF. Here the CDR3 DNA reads TGTGCCAGCAGCTTTCATCGGGAAGAGACCCAGTACTTC.

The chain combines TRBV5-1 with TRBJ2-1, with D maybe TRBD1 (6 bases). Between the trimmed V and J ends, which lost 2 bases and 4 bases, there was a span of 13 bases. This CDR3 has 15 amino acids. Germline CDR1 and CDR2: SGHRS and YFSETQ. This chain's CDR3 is CASSFVGTSYNEQFF. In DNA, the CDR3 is TGCGCCAGCAGCTTTGTCGGGACAAGTTACAATGAGCAGTTCTTC.

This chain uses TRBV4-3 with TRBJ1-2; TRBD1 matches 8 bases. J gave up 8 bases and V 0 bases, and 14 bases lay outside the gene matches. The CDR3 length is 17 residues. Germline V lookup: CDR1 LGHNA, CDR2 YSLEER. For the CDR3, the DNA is TGCGCCAGCAGCCAAGAAATTTTAGGGACAGGCCAAGACGGCTACACCTTC. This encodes CASSQEILGTGQDGYTF.

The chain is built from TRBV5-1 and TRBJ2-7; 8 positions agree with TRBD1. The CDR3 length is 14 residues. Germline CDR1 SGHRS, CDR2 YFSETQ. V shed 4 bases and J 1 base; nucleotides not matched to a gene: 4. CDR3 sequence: CASSDRQGSYEQYF. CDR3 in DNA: TGCGCCAGCAGCGACCGACAGGGGTCCTACGAGCAGTACTTC.

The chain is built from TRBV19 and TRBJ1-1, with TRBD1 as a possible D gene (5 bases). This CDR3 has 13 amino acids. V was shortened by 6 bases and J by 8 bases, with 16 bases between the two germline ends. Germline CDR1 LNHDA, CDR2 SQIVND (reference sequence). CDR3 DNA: TGTGCCAGTAGAAAATCAGGGACTATGGAAGCTTTCTTT. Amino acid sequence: CASRKSGTMEAFF.

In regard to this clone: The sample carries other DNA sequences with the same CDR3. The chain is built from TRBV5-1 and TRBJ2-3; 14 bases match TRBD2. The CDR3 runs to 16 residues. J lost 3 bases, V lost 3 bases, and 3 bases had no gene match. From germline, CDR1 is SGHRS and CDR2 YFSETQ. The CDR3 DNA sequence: TGCGCCAGCAGCTCTGGGACTAGCGGGGGAACAGATACGCAGTATTTT. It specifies CASSSGTSGGTDTQYF.

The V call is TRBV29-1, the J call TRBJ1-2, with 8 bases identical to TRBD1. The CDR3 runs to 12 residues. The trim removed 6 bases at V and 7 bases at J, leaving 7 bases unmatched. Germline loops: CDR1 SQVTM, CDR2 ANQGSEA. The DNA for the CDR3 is TGCAGCGTGCAGACAGGGGAGGGTGGCTACACCTTC. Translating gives CSVQTGEGGYTF.

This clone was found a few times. This CDR3 is CASSFRVNTEAFF. The CDR3 coding sequence is TGTGCCAGCAGTTTCAGGGTGAACACTGAAGCTTTCTTT. The V and J genes are TRBV28 and TRBJ1-1; a possible D gene is TRBD1 (5 bases). Germline CDR1 is MDHEN and CDR2 is SYDVKM. The length of the CDR3 is 13 residues. V was clipped by 3 bases and J by 0 bases, with 5 bases between them.

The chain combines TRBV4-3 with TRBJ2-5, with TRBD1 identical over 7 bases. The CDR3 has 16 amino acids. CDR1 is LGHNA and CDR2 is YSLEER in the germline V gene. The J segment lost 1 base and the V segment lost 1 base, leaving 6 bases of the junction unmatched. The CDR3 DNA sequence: TGCGCCAGCAGCCAAGGATCTGGGACAGCCCAAGAGACCCAGTACTTC. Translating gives CASSQGSGTAQETQYF.

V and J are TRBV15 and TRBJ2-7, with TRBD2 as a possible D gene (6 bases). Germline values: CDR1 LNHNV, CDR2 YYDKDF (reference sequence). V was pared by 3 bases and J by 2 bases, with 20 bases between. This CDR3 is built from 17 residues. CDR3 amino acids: CATSSRGGQGSPYEQYF. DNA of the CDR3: TGTGCCACCAGCAGTCGAGGAGGGCAGGGTTCCCCCTACGAGCAGTACTTC.

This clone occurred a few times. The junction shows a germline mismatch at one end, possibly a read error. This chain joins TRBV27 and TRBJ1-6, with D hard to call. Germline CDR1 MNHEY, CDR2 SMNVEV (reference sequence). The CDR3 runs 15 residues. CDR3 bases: TGTGCCAGCAGTTTAACCCCAGAAAATCCTTCACCCCTCAACTTT. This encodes CASSLTPENPSPLNF.